These T cell receptor beta chains were read from a single sample in a study of vaccination and CD4 T cells after COVID-19. Their recognized antigens are unknown. TCRdb re-called the PCR reads through MiXCR, storing one row per CDR3 protein. The data contain roughly 15,000 distinct CDR3 sequences, roughly 59% of them singletons. This sample comprised CD4+ T cells from blood, cultured in vitro, obtained after SARS-CoV-2 vaccination. Receptor source: a human donor who had recovered from COVID-19. CDR3s include the opening cysteine and the closing phenylalanine or tryptophan. The D gene is left open where the match is weak. Clone sizes are given selectively: once, few, many, or a class where the clone is expanded.

size: NA
D: NA
J: TRBJ2-3
length: 14
V: TRBV27
CDR3: CASSFRAGGDTQYF
DNA: TGTGCCAGCAGTTTCCGAGCGGGTGGAGATACGCAGTATTTT

size: NA
D: NA
J: TRBJ2-7
length: 17
V: TRBV6-1
CDR3: CASSDNLVGLRGDEQYF
DNA: TGTGCCAGCAGTGACAATCTCGTAGGCCTCCGAGGGGACGAGCAGTACTTC

size: NA
D: NA
J: TRBJ1-4
length: 12
V: TRBV7-2
CDR3: CASRQGSEKLFF
DNA: TGTGCCAGCCGTCAGGGGTCAGAAAAACTGTTTTTT

size: NA
D: NA
J: TRBJ1-6
length: 14
V: TRBV6-5
CDR3: CASSYLVWNSPLHF
DNA: TGTGCCAGCAGTTACCTGGTGTGGAATTCACCCCTCCACTTT

size: once
D: TRBD1
J: TRBJ1-2
length: 15
V: TRBV19
CDR3: CASNKSGRDSYGYTF
DNA: TGTGCCAGTAATAAAAGTGGTCGGGACAGCTATGGCTACACCTTC

size: few
D: NA
J: TRBJ1-1
length: 16
V: TRBV21-1
CDR3: CASSKALGQGGTEAFF
DNA: TGTGCCAGCAGCAAAGCTTTGGGACAGGGTGGTACTGAAGCTTTCTTT

size: NA
D: NA
J: TRBJ1-4
length: 12
V: TRBV6-1
CDR3: CASSRGREKLFF
DNA: TGTGCCAGCAGCCGGGGTAGGGAGAAACTGTTTTTT

size: NA
D: TRBD1
J: TRBJ2-7
length: 15
V: TRBV6-2/TRBV6-3
CDR3: CASRESGQGNHEQYF
DNA: TGTGCCAGCAGGGAGTCGGGACAGGGGAACCACGAGCAGTACTTC

size: NA
D: NA
J: TRBJ1-5
length: 15
V: TRBV7-2
CDR3: CASSLGGTRDQPQHF
DNA: TGTGCCAGCAGCTTGGGAGGTACCCGGGATCAGCCCCAGCATTTT

size: few
D: NA
J: TRBJ1-6
length: 14
V: TRBV7-9
CDR3: CASSTGRGNSPLHF
DNA: TGTGCCAGCAGCACGGGACGGGGTAATTCACCCCTCCACTTT

size: few
D: NA
J: TRBJ1-2
length: 14
V: TRBV2
CDR3: CASSERLANYGYTF
DNA: TGTGCCAGCAGTGAAAGGTTAGCTAACTATGGCTACACCTTC

size: once
D: NA
J: TRBJ2-1
length: 16
V: TRBV2
CDR3: CASSTGGSVSYNEQFF
DNA: TGTGCCAGCAGCACAGGTGGTTCCGTGTCCTACAATGAGCAGTTCTTC

size: NA
D: NA
J: TRBJ1-2
length: 13
V: TRBV3-1
CDR3: CASSQGRRGGYTF
DNA: TGTGCCAGCAGCCAAGGGCGCCGGGGGGGCTACACCTTC